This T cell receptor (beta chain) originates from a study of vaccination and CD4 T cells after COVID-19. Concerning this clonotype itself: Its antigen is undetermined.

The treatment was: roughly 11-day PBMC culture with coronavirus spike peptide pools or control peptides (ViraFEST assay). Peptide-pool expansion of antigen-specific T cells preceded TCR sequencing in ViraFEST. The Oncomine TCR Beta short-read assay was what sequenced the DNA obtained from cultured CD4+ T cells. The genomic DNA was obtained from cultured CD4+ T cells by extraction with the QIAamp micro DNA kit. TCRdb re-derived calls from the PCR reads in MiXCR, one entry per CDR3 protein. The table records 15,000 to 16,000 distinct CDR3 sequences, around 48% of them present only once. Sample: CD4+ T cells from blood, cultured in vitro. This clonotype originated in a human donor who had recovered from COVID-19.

In nucleotides, the CDR3 is TGCGCCAGCAGCTTTGGTTCCATGAACACTGAAGCTTTCTTT. Translating gives CASSFGSMNTEAFF. This chain links TRBV5-1 with TRBJ1-1; D not resolved. The CDR3 is made up of 14 amino acids. CDR1 and CDR2 from the germline V gene are SGHRS and YFSETQ. Between the trimmed V and J ends, which lost 2 bases and 0 bases, there was a span of 8 bases.